This is a list of T cell receptor beta chains from one sample in a study of response to subunit inactivated influenza vaccine. Each CDR3 protein gets one entry after TCRdb re-called the RT-PCR reads with MiXCR. Here the sample spans 500,000 to 600,000 distinct CDR3 sequences, approximately 12% being singletons. This specimen consisted of PBMCs from blood, obtained on the day of vaccination. The source is a man aged 45-65 years who received an inactivated influenza vaccine. Each CDR3 is given with its conserved first and last residue. Each record gives: clone size, J gene, V gene, D gene, CDR3 protein, CDR3 DNA. The D gene is left open where the match is weak. Rows give clone size only sometimes, using once, few, many, or a class for an expanded clone.

few TRBJ2-7 TRBV4-3 . CASSQDTTVPYEQYF TGCGCCAGCAGCCAAGATACCACCGTCCCCTACGAGCAGTACTTC
few TRBJ2-7 TRBV4-3 . CASSQDLWRQAAYEQYF TGCGCCAGCAGCCAAGATCTTTGGAGGCAGGCAGCCTACGAGCAGTACTTC
few TRBJ2-3 TRBV6-1 . CASRAGSRSTDTQYF TGTGCCAGCAGAGCAGGGTCGCGAAGCACAGATACGCAGTATTTT
many TRBJ2-2 TRBV5-1 . CASSLASAGELFF TGCGCCAGCAGCTTGGCAAGTGCCGGGGAGCTGTTTTTT
many TRBJ1-6 TRBV29-1 . CSVGRDRQSPLHF TGCAGCGTTGGCCGGGACCGTCAATCACCCCTCCACTTT
few TRBJ1-5 TRBV12-3/TRBV12-4 . CASSLAPGYQPQHF TGTGCCAGCAGTTTAGCGCCAGGGTATCAGCCCCAGCATTTT
. TRBJ2-7 TRBV3-1 TRBD2 CASSQVGTTEQYF TGTGCCAGCAGCCAAGTGGGGACTACCGAGCAGTACTTC
few TRBJ1-5 TRBV30 . CSWSVGGPRNQPQHF TGTTCCTGGAGTGTAGGGGGACCGCGCAATCAGCCCCAGCATTTT
. TRBJ1-5 TRBV5-1 . CASSLFTGTNQPQHF TGCGCCAGCAGCTTGTTTACAGGGACCAATCAGCCCCAGCATTTT
. TRBJ1-5 TRBV20-1 . CSARAQGNNQPQHF TGCAGTGCTAGAGCTCAGGGTAACAATCAGCCCCAGCATTTT
many TRBJ2-7 TRBV3-1 . CASSQVPYEQYF TGCGCCAGCAGCCAAGTTCCCTACGAGCAGTACTTC
. TRBJ1-1 TRBV7-9 . CASSLNAGKEAFF TGTGCCAGCAGCTTAAATGCCGGGAAAGAAGCTTTCTTT
. TRBJ2-1 TRBV20-1 . CSARDLYGAPLYNEQFF TGCAGTGCTAGAGATCTGTACGGGGCCCCCCTCTACAATGAGCAGTTCTTC
. TRBJ2-7 TRBV5-1 . CASSLGGVAGHEQYF TGCGCCAGCAGCTTGGGAGGGGTGGCGGGCCACGAGCAGTACTTC
. TRBJ2-5 TRBV4-3 TRBD2 CASSQVGLAGGGRETQYF TGCGCCAGCAGCCAAGTAGGGCTAGCGGGGGGCGGAAGGGAGACCCAGTACTTC
many TRBJ2-3 TRBV6-1 TRBD2 CASRLSGGRTDTQYF TGTGCCAGCAGGCTTAGCGGGGGGCGCACAGATACGCAGTATTTT
. TRBJ1-1 TRBV7-9 . CASSLKGTEAFF TGTGCCAGCAGCTTAAAGGGTACTGAAGCTTTCTTT
. TRBJ2-7 TRBV6-5 . CASSFLGQRATEQYF TGTGCCAGCAGTTTTCTAGGACAGCGCGCTACCGAGCAGTACTTC
few TRBJ2-5 TRBV5-1 . CASSLLEQETQYF TGCGCCAGCAGCTTGCTCGAGCAAGAGACCCAGTACTTC
many TRBJ2-1 TRBV7-2 . CASSPSGLRSLFNEQFF TGTGCCAGCAGCCCCTCAGGGCTGAGGTCCCTTTTCAATGAGCAGTTCTTC
few TRBJ2-5 TRBV5-1 . CASSLDQQQTQYF TGCGCCAGCAGCTTGGATCAGCAGCAGACCCAGTACTTC
. TRBJ2-5 TRBV12-3/TRBV12-4 TRBD2 CASSLRSWGGEETQYF TGTGCCAGCAGTTTACGGTCTTGGGGGGGGGAAGAGACCCAGTACTTC
. TRBJ1-1 TRBV6-6 . CASSYSGSEAFF TGTGCCAGCAGTTACTCCGGGAGTGAAGCTTTCTTT
few TRBJ2-1 TRBV9 TRBD1 CASSGGQGVYNEQFF TGTGCCAGCAGCGGAGGACAGGGGGTGTACAATGAGCAGTTCTTC